This T cell receptor (beta chain) derives from a study of OX40 agonist ivuxolimab in advanced cancers. Study-level information: Enrolled patients in dose escalation had cancers that were hepatocellular carcinoma, melanoma, renal cell or head and neck cancer. A male proportion of under 90% was recorded, with mean age around 64 years and range 23 to 79.

Note on this clone: The antigen is undetermined.

Produced via immunoSEQ multiplex PCR; TCRdb's table is partial and in-frame only. Here the sample spans some 50,000 clones, 75% to 90% being singletons. Findings and caveats of the study: CD4+ and CD8+ T cells in blood underwent clonal expansion by week 6 at 0.1 to 3.0 mg/kg. The study found among the lowest clonal expansion in partial responders at 0.1-3.0 mg/kg.

This CDR3 has 17 amino acids. V shed 2 bases and J shed 0 bases, with 11 bases lying between them. From germline, CDR1 is KGHSH and CDR2 LQKENI. The sequence was obtained from an adult with an advanced solid tumor such as melanoma, head and neck, liver or kidney cancer. Sequences were derived from CD4+ or CD8+ T cells sorted from blood, sampled in a trial of the OX40 agonist ivuxolimab. The J gene is TRBJ2-6, the V gene TRBV18; D gene unclear. As DNA, the CDR3 is TGTGCCAGCTCACCATTGTTAGACGGCTCTGGGGCCAACGTCCTGACTTTC. Residues: CASSPLLDGSGANVLTF.